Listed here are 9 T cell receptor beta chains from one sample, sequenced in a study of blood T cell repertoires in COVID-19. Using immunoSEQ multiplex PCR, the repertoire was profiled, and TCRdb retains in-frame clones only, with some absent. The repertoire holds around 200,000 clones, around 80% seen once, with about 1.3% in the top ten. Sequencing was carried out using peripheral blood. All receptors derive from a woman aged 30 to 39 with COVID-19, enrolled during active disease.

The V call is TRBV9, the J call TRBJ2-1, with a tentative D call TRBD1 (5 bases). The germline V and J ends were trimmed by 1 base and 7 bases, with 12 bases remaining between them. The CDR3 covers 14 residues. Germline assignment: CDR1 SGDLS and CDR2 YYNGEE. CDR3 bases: TGTGCCAGCAGCGTAACAGGCAGAAGTAATGAGCAGTTCTTC. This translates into CASSVTGRSNEQFF.

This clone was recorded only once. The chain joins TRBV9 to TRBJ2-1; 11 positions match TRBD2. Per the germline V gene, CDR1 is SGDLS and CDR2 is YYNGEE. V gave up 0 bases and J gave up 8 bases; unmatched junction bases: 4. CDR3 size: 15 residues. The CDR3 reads CASSVGSGGAHEQFF. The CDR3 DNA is TGTGCCAGCAGCGTAGGTAGCGGGGGGGCCCATGAGCAGTTCTTC.

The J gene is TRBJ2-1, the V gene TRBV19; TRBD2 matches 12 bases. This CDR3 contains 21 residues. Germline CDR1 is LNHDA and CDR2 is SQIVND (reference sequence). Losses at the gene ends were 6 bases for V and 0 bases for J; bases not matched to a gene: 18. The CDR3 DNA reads TGTGCCAGTAGGCCCCACCCCATGACTAGCGGGAGACCGAACTCCTACAATGAGCAGTTCTTC. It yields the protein CASRPHPMTSGRPNSYNEQFF.

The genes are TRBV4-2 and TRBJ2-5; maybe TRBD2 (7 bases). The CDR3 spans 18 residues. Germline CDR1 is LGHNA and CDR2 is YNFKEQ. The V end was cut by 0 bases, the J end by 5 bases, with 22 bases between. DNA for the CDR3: TGTGCCAGCAGCCAAGATAAAAGGGGGGAGGGCCGTCGTGAGACCCAGTACTTC. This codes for CASSQDKRGEGRRETQYF.

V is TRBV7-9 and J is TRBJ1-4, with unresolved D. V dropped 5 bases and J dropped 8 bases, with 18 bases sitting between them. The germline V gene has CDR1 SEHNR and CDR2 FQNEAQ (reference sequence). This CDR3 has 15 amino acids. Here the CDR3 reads CASSAYTGSGEKLFF. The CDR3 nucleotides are TGTGCCAGCAGCGCCTACACGGGAAGTGGGGAAAAACTGTTTTTT. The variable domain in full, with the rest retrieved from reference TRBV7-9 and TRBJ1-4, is DTGVSQNPRHKITKRGQNVTFRCDPISEHNRLYWYRQTLGQGPEFLTYFQNEAQLEKSRLLSDRFSAERPKGSFSTLEIQRTEQGDSAMYLCASSAYTGSGEKLFFGSGTQLSVL.

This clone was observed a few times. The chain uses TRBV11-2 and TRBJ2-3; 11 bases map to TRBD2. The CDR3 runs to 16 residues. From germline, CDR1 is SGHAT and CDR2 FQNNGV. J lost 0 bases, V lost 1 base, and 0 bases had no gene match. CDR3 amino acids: CASSLGTSGSTDTQYF. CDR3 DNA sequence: TGTGCCAGCAGCTTAGGGACTAGCGGGAGCACAGATACGCAGTATTTT.

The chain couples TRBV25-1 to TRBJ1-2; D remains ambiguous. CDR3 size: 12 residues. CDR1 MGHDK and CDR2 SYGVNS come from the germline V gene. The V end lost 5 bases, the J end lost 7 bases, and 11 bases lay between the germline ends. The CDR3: CASSTGVGGYTF. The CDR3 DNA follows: TGTGCCAGCAGTACCGGGGTTGGTGGCTACACCTTC.

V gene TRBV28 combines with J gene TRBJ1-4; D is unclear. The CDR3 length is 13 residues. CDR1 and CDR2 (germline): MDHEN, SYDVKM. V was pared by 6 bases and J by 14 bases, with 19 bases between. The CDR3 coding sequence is TGTGCCAGCAGGTCCCCGGGTGCGGGGATTCTGTTTTTT. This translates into CASRSPGAGILFF.

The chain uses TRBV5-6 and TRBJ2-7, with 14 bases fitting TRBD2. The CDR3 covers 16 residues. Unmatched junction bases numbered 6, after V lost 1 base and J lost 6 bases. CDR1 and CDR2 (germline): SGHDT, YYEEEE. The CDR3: CASSLLATSGRGEQYF. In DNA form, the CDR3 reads TGTGCCAGCAGCTTGCTTGCGACTAGCGGGAGGGGCGAGCAGTACTTC.